This T cell receptor beta chain was profiled in a study of T-cell memory formation after mild COVID-19. Turning to the study itself: There were largely donor-specific TCR clusters. Study-level results: Researchers could not confirm that second-wave clones peaking on day 37 targeted SARS-CoV-2. From day 15 to 85, contracting clones were balanced between CD4 and CD8, whereas later expanders leaned toward CD4+.

Trimming took 6 bases from V and 3 from J; bases not matched to a gene: 6. Looked up from germline, CDR1 is MDHEN and CDR2 is SYDVKM. This CDR3 region has 16 residues. In TCRdb, the 5' RACE reads were re-called with MiXCR into one record per CDR3 protein. Seen here are 350,000 or so distinct CDR3 sequences, 20% to 25% observed once, and the top ten hold around an eighth. Only a few counts were recorded for this clonotype. Its antigen is still unknown. The V gene is TRBV28, the J gene TRBJ2-4; 12 bases are shared with TRBD2. The specimen sequenced was PBMCs or a T cell subset sorted from them (not recorded which). This TCR came from an adult woman who had mild COVID-19 (a few samples of this study predate the infection). Cell type and time point are not known. CDR3 sequence (DNA): TGTGCCAGCAGATGGACTAGCGGGACGGGCAAAAACATTCAGTACTTC. Its protein is CASRWTSGTGKNIQYF.